The following is a TCR beta chain sequence with its context. The antigen remains undetermined. In TCRdb, the 5' RACE reads were re-called with MiXCR into one record per CDR3 protein. The data hold 150,000 to 200,000 distinct CDR3 sequences, with 18% observed a single time. This sample was taken from a study of T-cell memory formation after mild COVID-19. V was cut by 10 bases and J by 3 bases, with 16 bases left in between. Per the germline V gene, CDR1 is MNHEY and CDR2 is SVGEGT. The CDR3 loop spans 14 amino acids. Study-level results: CD4+ bias marked clones expanding day 15 to 37, unlike balanced contracting clones. Mostly located in CM and EM were contracting CD4+ clones, with contracting CD8+ clones located in EMRA.

Material: PBMCs or a T cell subset sorted from them (not recorded which). The receptor comes from a man younger than 30 who had mild COVID-19 (a few samples of this study predate the infection). Cell type and time point are not known. The chain recombines TRBV6-2 or TRBV6-3 with TRBJ1-5; D not resolved. The CDR3: CATSERQHNQPQHF. CDR3 coding DNA: TGTGCCACCTCTGAGAGGCAGCACAATCAGCCCCAGCATTTT.